These T cell receptor beta chains were read from a single sample in a study of T cells in Graves' hyperthyroidism and ophthalmopathy. TCRdb re-called the multiplex PCR reads through MiXCR, storing one row per CDR3 protein. In the table there are a few hundred thousand distinct CDR3 sequences, around 18% of which are singletons. Material for sequencing was blood. The receptors originated from a woman aged 40 to 50 with Graves' ophthalmopathy. CDR3s include the opening cysteine and the closing phenylalanine or tryptophan. Fields, in order: CDR3 length, J gene, clone size, D gene, V gene, CDR3 protein, CDR3 DNA. A D gene is named only where the DNA matches it firmly. Expanded clones are given a class, and other clones once, few, many or no size at all.

length: 14
J: TRBJ2-7
size: many
D: TRBD2
V: TRBV30
CDR3: CAWRTTSAAYEQYF
DNA: TGTGCCTGGAGGACCACTAGCGCCGCCTACGAGCAGTACTTC

length: 13
J: TRBJ1-2
size: .
D: .
V: TRBV6-1
CDR3: CASSIDANYGYTF
DNA: TGTGCCAGCAGCATTGATGCTAACTATGGCTACACCTTC

length: 16
J: TRBJ2-2
size: once
D: .
V: TRBV10-3
CDR3: CAISDRDRTNTGELFF
DNA: TGTGCCATCAGTGACCGCGACAGGACGAACACCGGGGAGCTGTTTTTT

length: 14
J: TRBJ2-7
size: many
D: TRBD1
V: TRBV6-1
CDR3: CASRGQGKPYEQYF
DNA: TGTGCCAGCAGAGGACAGGGGAAACCCTACGAGCAGTACTTC

length: 15
J: TRBJ2-6
size: .
D: .
V: TRBV6-1
CDR3: CASMGRSSGANVLTF
DNA: TGTGCCAGCATGGGGAGGAGCTCTGGGGCCAACGTCCTGACTTTC

length: 12
J: TRBJ1-2
size: many
D: .
V: TRBV24-1
CDR3: CATSTSHYGFTF
DNA: TGTGCCACCAGTACAAGCCATTATGGCTTCACCTTC

length: 16
J: TRBJ2-5
size: .
D: TRBD1
V: TRBV11-2
CDR3: CASSSGTGRSQETQYF
DNA: TGTGCCAGCAGCTCCGGGACAGGGAGATCCCAAGAGACCCAGTACTTC

length: 13
J: TRBJ2-7
size: .
D: .
V: TRBV12-3/TRBV12-4
CDR3: CASRKTLTYEQYF
DNA: TGTGCCAGCAGGAAGACACTGACCTACGAGCAGTACTTC

length: 14
J: TRBJ1-1
size: many
D: TRBD1
V: TRBV6-5
CDR3: CASSYRPGGSEAFF
DNA: TGTGCCAGCAGTTACAGGCCAGGGGGCTCTGAAGCTTTCTTT

length: 16
J: TRBJ1-3
size: many
D: .
V: TRBV4-3
CDR3: CASSQETKLWGNTIYF
DNA: TGCGCCAGCAGCCAAGAAACGAAGCTCTGGGGAAACACCATATATTTT

length: 15
J: TRBJ2-7
size: many
D: TRBD2
V: TRBV28
CDR3: CASSVMSGRADEQYF
DNA: TGTGCCAGCAGTGTTATGAGCGGGAGGGCCGACGAGCAGTACTTC

length: 17
J: TRBJ2-6
size: .
D: TRBD1
V: TRBV12-3/TRBV12-4
CDR3: CASSLGQGAAGANVLTF
DNA: TGTGCCAGCAGTTTGGGACAGGGGGCGGCAGGGGCCAACGTCCTGACTTTC

length: 15
J: TRBJ2-7
size: many
D: .
V: TRBV12-3/TRBV12-4
CDR3: CASSEGRPPYYEQYF
DNA: TGTGCCAGCAGCGAGGGGAGGCCCCCCTATTACGAGCAGTACTTC

length: 11
J: TRBJ2-5
size: many
D: TRBD1
V: TRBV29-1
CDR3: CSVRQGKTQYF
DNA: TGCAGCGTCCGACAGGGGAAGACCCAGTACTTC

length: 13
J: TRBJ2-2
size: many
D: .
V: TRBV20-1
CDR3: CSAPGWDTGELFF
DNA: TGCAGTGCCCCCGGGTGGGACACCGGGGAGCTGTTTTTT

length: 13
J: TRBJ1-1
size: many
D: .
V: TRBV20-1
CDR3: CSARDRGNTEAFF
DNA: TGCAGTGCTAGAGATCGAGGGAACACTGAAGCTTTCTTT

length: 15
J: TRBJ1-3
size: .
D: .
V: TRBV12-3/TRBV12-4
CDR3: CASGLSPNSGNTIFF
DNA: TGTGCCAGCGGGTTATCGCCGAACTCTGGAAACACCATATTTTTT

length: 16
J: TRBJ2-7
size: many
D: TRBD2
V: TRBV5-1
CDR3: CASSFLSAGPSYEQYF
DNA: TGCGCCAGCAGCTTCCTCTCAGCGGGACCCTCCTACGAGCAGTACTTC

length: 16
J: TRBJ1-1
size: many
D: .
V: TRBV5-1
CDR3: CASSLRSQGGNTEAFF
DNA: TGCGCCAGCAGCTTGAGGAGCCAGGGCGGGAACACTGAAGCTTTCTTT

length: 12
J: TRBJ1-2
size: many
D: .
V: TRBV25-1
CDR3: CASISVVGGYTF
DNA: TGTGCCAGCATTTCTGTGGTGGGTGGCTACACCTTC

length: 16
J: TRBJ2-7
size: many
D: .
V: TRBV9
CDR3: CASSVDPSGGSYEQYF
DNA: TGTGCCAGCAGCGTAGATCCGAGCGGAGGCTCCTACGAGCAGTACTTC